This T cell receptor (beta chain) was captured by sequencing in a study of Graves' ophthalmopathy and Graves' hyperthyroidism. Researchers took RNA transcripts and amplified TCR beta CDR3 regions from them. First-round RT-PCR relied on HTBI primers, and a second-round multiplex PCR came next. A single record per CDR3 protein comes from TCRdb applying MiXCR to the multiplex PCR reads. This sample carries around 1.1 million distinct CDR3 sequences, roughly two fifths of them seen once, and the ten largest clones take more than 9.5%. This clonotype has a handful of counts. Sequenced input: peripheral blood or thyroid tissue (not recorded which). This clonotype originated in an adult man with Graves' hyperthyroidism.

The CDR3 coding sequence is TGTGCCAGCAGTTCATTGAAGGAGACCCAGTACTTC. Its translation: CASSSLKETQYF. The rearrangement joins TRBV2 to TRBJ2-5; D ambiguous. This CDR3 has 12 amino acids. Per germline, CDR1 SNHLY and CDR2 FYNNEI. V dropped 5 bases and J dropped 5 bases, with 9 bases sitting between them.